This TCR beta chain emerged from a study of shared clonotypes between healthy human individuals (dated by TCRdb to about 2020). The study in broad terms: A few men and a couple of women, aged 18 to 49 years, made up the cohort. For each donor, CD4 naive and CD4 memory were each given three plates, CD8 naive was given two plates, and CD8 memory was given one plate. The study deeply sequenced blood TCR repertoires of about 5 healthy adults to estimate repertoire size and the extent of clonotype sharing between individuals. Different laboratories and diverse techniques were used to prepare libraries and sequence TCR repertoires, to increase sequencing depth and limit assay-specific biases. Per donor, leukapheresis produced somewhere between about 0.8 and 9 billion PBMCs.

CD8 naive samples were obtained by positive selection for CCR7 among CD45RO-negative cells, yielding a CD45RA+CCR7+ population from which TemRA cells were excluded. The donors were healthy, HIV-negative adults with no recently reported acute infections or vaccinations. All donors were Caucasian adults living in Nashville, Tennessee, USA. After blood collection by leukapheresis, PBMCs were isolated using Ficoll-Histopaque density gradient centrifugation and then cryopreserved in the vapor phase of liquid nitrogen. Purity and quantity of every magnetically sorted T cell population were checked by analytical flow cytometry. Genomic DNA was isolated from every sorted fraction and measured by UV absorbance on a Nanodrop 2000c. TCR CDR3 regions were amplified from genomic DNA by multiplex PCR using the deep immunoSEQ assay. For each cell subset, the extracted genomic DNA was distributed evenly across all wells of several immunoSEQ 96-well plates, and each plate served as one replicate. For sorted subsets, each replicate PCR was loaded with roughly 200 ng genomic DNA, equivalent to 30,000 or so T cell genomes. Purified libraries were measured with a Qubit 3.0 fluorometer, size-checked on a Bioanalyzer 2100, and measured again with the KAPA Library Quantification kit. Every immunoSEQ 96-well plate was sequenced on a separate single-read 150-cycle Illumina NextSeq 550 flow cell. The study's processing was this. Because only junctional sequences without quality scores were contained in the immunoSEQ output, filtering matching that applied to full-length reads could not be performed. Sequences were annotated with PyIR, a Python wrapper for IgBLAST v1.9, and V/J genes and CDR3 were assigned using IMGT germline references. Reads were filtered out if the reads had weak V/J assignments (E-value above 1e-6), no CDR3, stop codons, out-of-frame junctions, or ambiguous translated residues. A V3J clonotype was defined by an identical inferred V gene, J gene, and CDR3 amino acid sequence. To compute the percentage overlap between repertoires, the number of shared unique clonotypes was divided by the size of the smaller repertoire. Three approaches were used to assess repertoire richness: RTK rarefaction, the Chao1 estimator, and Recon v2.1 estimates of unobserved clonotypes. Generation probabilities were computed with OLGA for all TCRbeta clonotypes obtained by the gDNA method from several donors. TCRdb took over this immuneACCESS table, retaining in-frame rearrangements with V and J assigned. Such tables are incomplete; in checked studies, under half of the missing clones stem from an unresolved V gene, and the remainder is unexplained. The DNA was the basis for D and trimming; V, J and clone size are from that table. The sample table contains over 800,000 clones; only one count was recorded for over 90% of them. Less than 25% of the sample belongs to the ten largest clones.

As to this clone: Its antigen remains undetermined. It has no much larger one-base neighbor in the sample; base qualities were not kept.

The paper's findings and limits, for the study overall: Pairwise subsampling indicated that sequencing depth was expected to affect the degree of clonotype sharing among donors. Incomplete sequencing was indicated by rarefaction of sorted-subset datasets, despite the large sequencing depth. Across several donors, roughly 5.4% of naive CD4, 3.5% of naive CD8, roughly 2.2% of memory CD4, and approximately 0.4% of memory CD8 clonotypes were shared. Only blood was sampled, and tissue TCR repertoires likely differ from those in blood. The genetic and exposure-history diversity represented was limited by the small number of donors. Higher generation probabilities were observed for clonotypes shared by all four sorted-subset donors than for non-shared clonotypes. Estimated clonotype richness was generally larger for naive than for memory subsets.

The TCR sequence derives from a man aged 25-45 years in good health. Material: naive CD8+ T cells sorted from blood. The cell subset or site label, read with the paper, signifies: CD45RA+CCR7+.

The nucleotide sequence is given as TGTGCCACCGGGGGTTGGCAAAGGGGATCCTACGAGCAGTACTTC. The resulting protein is CATGGWQRGSYEQYF. Recombination connected TRBV6-5 to TRBJ2-7; the D gene is possibly TRBD2, with 6 bases matching. Inclusive of the bounding cysteine and phenylalanine, the CDR3 is 15 residues long. The DNA shown is the 45-base CDR3, in frame from base 1. CDR1 and CDR2 are read off the germline V gene as MNHEY and SVGAGI. V loses 10 bases, J loses 1 base, and the germline ends lie 20 bases apart.